This T cell receptor (beta chain) comes out of a study of regulatory T cells in long-lasting Graves disease. Many counts were recorded for this clonotype. In building TCR beta libraries, iRepertoire HTBI primers were used together with Arm-PCR of CDR3 regions. TCRdb processed the multiplex PCR reads anew with MiXCR; each CDR3 protein has one entry. The data contain 380,000 or so distinct CDR3 sequences, roughly 16% of them singletons. The time point: newly diagnosed GD, antithyroid drugs for less than 3 months. The TCR library used RNA extracted from PBMCs. Another study also made use of these data, one on T cells in Graves' hyperthyroidism and ophthalmopathy. As that study records: It was uncontrolled infection, other autoimmune disease, pregnancy or lactation that excluded patients.

The sample here was peripheral blood mononuclear cells (PBMCs), taken at new diagnosis, from a patient treated with antithyroid drugs. The source of this sequence is a woman between 18 and 30 years old with Graves disease.

The CDR3 DNA reads TGTGCCAGCAGCTTAGCAAACTCTGGAAACACCATATATTTT. It is translated as CASSLANSGNTIYF. The gene calls are TRBV7-8 and TRBJ1-3; no clear D gene. CDR3 length equals 14 residues. Looked up from germline, CDR1 is SGHVS and CDR2 is FQNEAQ. Trimming took off 0 bases at V and 0 bases at J, with 3 bases between the two ends.